The 20 T cell receptor beta chains presented below share a single source sample, sequenced in a study of naive and memory T cell subsets. Study-wide points: Especially in CD8 cells, naive repertoires contained a few larger clonotypes, possibly CD45RA-re-expressing memory cells.

An equimolar mix of two oligonucleotides served as the beta constant-region primer for TRBC1 and TRBC2. Four rounds of PCR amplified the ligated cDNA using nested alpha and beta constant-region primers plus SP2. TCRdb reprocessed the UMI-ligation and nested PCR reads via MiXCR and lists one record per CDR3 protein. Seen here are roughly 150,000 distinct CDR3 sequences, under 25% observed once, and the top ten hold 0.09% to 0.13%. These TCRs are of unknown antigen specificity. Material for sequencing was naive CD4+ T cells from blood. The receptors here all came from a human donor in good health.

The chain recombines TRBV4-1 with TRBJ2-6; 8 bases fit TRBD2. The germline gives CDR1 MGHRA, CDR2 YSYEKL. The V segment lost 4 bases and the J segment 0 bases; nucleotides outside the gene matches: 5. The CDR3 is made up of 17 amino acids. In DNA, the CDR3 is TGCGCCAGCAGCCTCACCGGGAGGGGCTCTGGGGCCAACGTCCTGACTTTC. Translated: CASSLTGRGSGANVLTF.

The chain joins TRBV5-1 to TRBJ2-4; 12 nucleotides agree with TRBD2. Germline V gives CDR1 SGHRS, CDR2 YFSETQ. This CDR3 region has 15 residues. The V gene end was trimmed by 2 bases and the J gene end by 10 bases; junction bases not matched to a gene: 7. In DNA, the CDR3 is TGCGCCAGCAGCTTCCTAGCGGGAGGGCCGCTTATTCAGTACTTC. Translated: CASSFLAGGPLIQYF.

The chain combines TRBV20-1 with TRBJ2-1, with D maybe TRBD2 (5 bases). Between the trimmed V and J ends, which lost 2 bases and 15 bases, there was a span of 14 bases. Germline V gene data show CDR1 as DFQATT and CDR2 as SNEGSKA (reference sequence). The CDR3 runs 11 residues. The CDR3 DNA follows: TGCAGTGCTAGATTGAAGGGAGAGGTGTTCTTC. It is translated as CSARLKGEVFF.

This rearrangement joins TRBV3-1 to TRBJ2-7; D perhaps matches TRBD2 (6 bases). V lost 4 bases and J lost 3, with 13 bases in between. The CDR3 has 14 amino acids. Germline-derived CDR1 and CDR2 are LGHDT and YNNKEL (reference sequence). The CDR3 is CASSLAARIYEQYF. In DNA, the CDR3 is TGTGCCAGCAGCCTAGCGGCCAGGATCTACGAGCAGTACTTC.

This chain links TRBV14 with TRBJ2-3; D not certain. V lost 1 base to trimming and J lost 3 bases, with 14 bases between them. CDR3 length: 16 amino acids. The germline gives CDR1 SGHDN, CDR2 FVKESK. The CDR3 protein is CASSQATVYVTDTQYF. CDR3 sequence (DNA): TGTGCCAGCAGCCAAGCGACCGTCTATGTTACAGATACGCAGTATTTT.

This clonotype has at least ten counts. The chain is built from TRBV11-2 and TRBJ1-4; no clear D. Germline V gene data show CDR1 as SGHAT and CDR2 as FQNNGV. CDR3 length: 17 residues. Trimming pared 5 bases from V and 0 bases from J, leaving 16 bases between. The CDR3 loop reads CASSPGVRIATNEKLFF. The CDR3 DNA reads TGTGCCAGCAGCCCCGGGGTCAGAATTGCAACTAATGAAAAACTGTTTTTT.

This clonotype was detected a few times. The rearrangement uses TRBV28 and TRBJ1-6; D remains ambiguous. The CDR3 sequence is 14 residues long. In germline, CDR1 is MDHEN, CDR2 SYDVKM. The V end lost 5 bases, the J end lost 6 bases, and 11 bases lay between the germline ends. The CDR3 loop reads CASSPERINSPLHF. The CDR3, as DNA: TGTGCCAGCAGTCCCGAGCGGATTAATTCACCCCTCCACTTT.

This sequence joins TRBV29-1 and TRBJ2-4; D is unclear. CDR3 size: 13 residues. Germline CDR1 SQVTM, CDR2 ANQGSEA. Deletions cut 5 bases from V and 0 bases from J, with 8 bases between. DNA for the CDR3: TGCAGCGTTTATCTTCTAGCCAAAAACATTCAGTACTTC. Protein sequence: CSVYLLAKNIQYF.

CDR3 coding DNA: TGTGCCAGCAGCTCAGGGAGCGGGAGGGCCGGCAATGAGCAGTTCTTC. It translates to CASSSGSGRAGNEQFF. The rearrangement links TRBV27 to TRBJ2-1; 10 bases map to TRBD2. Per germline, CDR1 MNHEY and CDR2 SMNVEV (reference sequence). V gave up 6 bases and J gave up 6 bases; unmatched junction bases: 11. CDR3 length equals 16 residues.

The rearrangement uses TRBV7-2 and TRBJ1-4, with D possibly being TRBD1 (5 bases). CDR1 and CDR2 (germline): SGHTA, FQGNSA. V shed 1 base and J shed 8 bases, with 11 bases lying between them. The CDR3 consists of 14 residues. The CDR3 bases are TGTGCCAGCAGCTTAGGAGGGGTTAACGAAAAACTGTTTTTT. Its protein product is CASSLGGVNEKLFF.

This clonotype has a handful of counts. The chain recombines TRBV12-3 or TRBV12-4 with TRBJ2-7, with D possibly called TRBD1 or TRBD2 (5 bases each). The CDR3 has 14 amino acids. V was pared by 7 bases and J by 3 bases, with 16 bases between. This chain's CDR3 is CASTGGGRNYEQYF. CDR3 DNA: TGTGCCAGCACTGGGGGTGGAAGAAACTACGAGCAGTACTTC.

The chain uses TRBV10-3 and TRBJ1-2; D not certain. This CDR3 has 12 residues. Germline V lookup: CDR1 ENHRY, CDR2 SYGVKD. V was shortened by 2 bases and J by 6 bases, with 7 bases between the two germline ends. The CDR3 region has the DNA TGTGCCATCAGTGAGCTGGGTGATGGCTACACCTTC. Translation: CAISELGDGYTF.

The gene calls are TRBV5-1 and TRBJ2-3; the D gene could be TRBD1 or TRBD2 (5 bases each). The germline V and J ends were trimmed by 4 bases and 4 bases, with 19 bases remaining between them. The CDR3 spans 16 residues. Germline V CDR1 and CDR2: SGHRS, YFSETQ. The CDR3 reads CASSQGVGTEADTQYF. The CDR3 nucleotides read TGCGCCAGCAGCCAAGGTGTGGGGACGGAGGCAGATACGCAGTATTTT. Using reference TRBV5-1 and TRBJ2-3 for the parts outside the CDR3, the full variable domain is KAGVTQTPRYLIKTRGQQVTLSCSPISGHRSVSWYQQTPGQGLQFLFEYFSETQRNKGNFPGRFSGRQFSNSRSEMNVSTLELGDSALYLCASSQGVGTEADTQYFGPGTRLTVL.

CDR3 in DNA: TGCGCCAGCATGGGACAGAAACCCTACGAGCAGTACTTC. Translation: CASMGQKPYEQYF. The V gene is TRBV4-1, the J gene TRBJ2-7, with 7 bases identical to TRBD1. Germline V gene lookup returns CDR1 MGHRA and CDR2 YSYEKL. The CDR3 consists of 13 residues. Unmatched junction bases numbered 5, after V lost 7 bases and J lost 2 bases.

The chain carries TRBV3-1 and TRBJ2-5; D gene uncertain. The length of the CDR3 is 14 residues. Trimming removed 4 bases from V and 2 bases from J, with 11 bases in between. The germline gives CDR1 LGHDT, CDR2 YNNKEL (reference sequence). The CDR3: CASSLHRKQETQYF. The CDR3 region has the DNA TGTGCCAGCAGCCTCCACAGAAAACAAGAGACCCAGTACTTC.

There are a few counts of this clonotype. V gene TRBV12-3 or TRBV12-4 combines with J gene TRBJ1-2; 12 bases match TRBD1. The trim removed 1 base at V and 5 bases at J, leaving 5 bases unmatched. This CDR3 is built from 16 residues. The DNA for the CDR3 is TGTGCCAGCAGTTTAGGGGGACAGGGGGCTTGGTATGGCTACACCTTC. Translating it yields CASSLGGQGAWYGYTF.

This clonotype was seen only a few times. The genes are TRBV25-1 and TRBJ1-5; possible D gene TRBD1, 5 bases. CDR1 MGHDK and CDR2 SYGVNS come from the germline V gene. The CDR3 sequence is 12 residues long. The germline V and J ends were trimmed by 6 bases and 5 bases, with 8 bases remaining between them. CDR3 in amino acids: CASRVGDQPQHF. CDR3 nucleotide sequence: TGTGCCAGCAGGGTAGGGGATCAGCCCCAGCATTTT.

The chain employs TRBV6-5 and TRBJ2-1; 12 bases align to TRBD1. Trimming removed 7 bases from V and 10 bases from J; junction bases left unmatched: 11. Germline CDR1 is MNHEY and CDR2 is SVGAGI. This CDR3 spans 15 amino acids. Here the CDR3 DNA reads TGTGCCAGCAACGCCGGGACAGGGGGCGCGGGGGAGCAGTTCTTC. It translates to CASNAGTGGAGEQFF.

The rearrangement links TRBV7-8 to TRBJ2-5; 7 nucleotides agree with TRBD1. The CDR3 has 14 amino acids. With V trimmed by 5 bases and J by 4 bases, 7 bases remained unmatched. CDR1 and CDR2 from the germline V gene are SGHVS and FQNEAQ. The CDR3 region is CASSAHRGGETQYF. CDR3 in DNA: TGTGCCAGCAGCGCGCACAGGGGTGGAGAGACCCAGTACTTC.

This clonotype appeared many times. This chain uses TRBV7-2 with TRBJ2-1, with D perhaps TRBD2 (5 bases). Germline V gene data show CDR1 as SGHTA and CDR2 as FQGNSA. The CDR3 consists of 14 residues. V dropped 2 bases and J dropped 7 bases, with 12 bases sitting between them. The CDR3 here is CASSLRPSPNEQFF. Written as DNA, the CDR3 is TGTGCCAGCAGCTTAAGGCCTAGCCCTAATGAGCAGTTCTTC.